These 22 T cell receptor beta chains share one sample of origin, sequenced in a study of regulatory T cells in long-lasting Graves disease. Researchers made TCR beta libraries by using iRepertoire HTBI primers and running Arm-PCR on CDR3 regions. TCRdb reanalysed the multiplex PCR reads using MiXCR and keeps one entry per CDR3 protein. The sample records around 480,000 distinct CDR3 sequences, 15% to 20% being singletons. Time point: newly diagnosed GD, antithyroid drugs for less than 3 months. PBMC-derived RNA was used for the TCR library. The same specimen was also included in a second study, on T cells in Graves' hyperthyroidism and ophthalmopathy.

The material sequenced was peripheral blood mononuclear cells (PBMCs), taken at new diagnosis, from a patient treated with antithyroid drugs. Receptors originate from a woman aged 40 to 65 with Graves disease.

This clonotype was observed many times. The chain employs TRBV12-3 or TRBV12-4 and TRBJ1-5; D call uncertain. This CDR3 spans 15 amino acids. The V and J ends lost 5 bases and 3 bases respectively, with 14 bases between them. CDR3 coding DNA: TGTGCCAGCAGTGCATGGGCCACTATCAATCAGCCCCAGCATTTT. Translated: CASSAWATINQPQHF.

There are many counts of this clonotype. V and J are TRBV12-3 or TRBV12-4 and TRBJ1-1; tentatively, D is TRBD1 (6 bases). The CDR3 is 14 residues long. V lost 5 bases and J lost 7, with 17 bases in between. Here the CDR3 DNA reads TGTGCCAGCAGTGATACTATGACAGGTATTGAAGCTTTCTTT. Amino acid sequence: CASSDTMTGIEAFF.

This clonotype was counted a few times. In DNA, the CDR3 is TGTGCCAGCAGCGCATCGGGACAGATGAACACTGAAGCTTTCTTT. This translates into CASSASGQMNTEAFF. V and J are TRBV9 and TRBJ1-1, with 7 nucleotides matching TRBD1. CDR1 SGDLS and CDR2 YYNGEE come from the germline V gene. CDR3 length equals 15 residues. V lost 3 bases to trimming and J lost 0 bases; unmatched junction nucleotides: 5.

This clonotype was seen many times. V gene TRBV2 combines with J gene TRBJ2-2; D is unresolved. Germline V gene lookup returns CDR1 SNHLY and CDR2 FYNNEI. This CDR3 contains 15 residues. V was trimmed by 4 bases and J by 5 bases, leaving 14 bases between them. Written as DNA, the CDR3 is TGTGCCAGCAGTGCCGCCCCCGTCGGAACCGGGGAGCTGTTTTTT. It is translated as CASSAAPVGTGELFF.

The chain is built from TRBV20-1 and TRBJ1-3, with a weak D call TRBD1 (5 bases). Trimming took off 1 base at V and 1 base at J, with 8 bases between the two ends. CDR3 size: 14 residues. In germline, CDR1 is DFQATT, CDR2 SNEGSKA (reference sequence). The CDR3 loop is CSARGGGSGNTIYF. The CDR3 DNA sequence: TGCAGTGCTAGAGGTGGGGGGTCTGGAAACACCATATATTTT.

This clonotype was observed a handful of times. The gene calls are TRBV12-3 or TRBV12-4 and TRBJ1-2; D gene ambiguous. This CDR3 has 9 residues. CDR3 loop: CVVGYGYTF. The CDR3 coding sequence is TGTGTGGTGGGATATGGCTACACCTTC.

This clonotype has a count of ten or more. The J gene is TRBJ1-2, the V gene TRBV6-1; 8 bases agree with TRBD1. The length of the CDR3 is 12 residues. Per germline, CDR1 MNHNS and CDR2 SASEGT. V lost 4 bases to trimming and J lost 7 bases; unmatched junction nucleotides: 2. The CDR3 spells CASSGTGPGYTF. CDR3 DNA sequence: TGTGCCAGCAGTGGGACAGGGCCTGGCTACACCTTC.

The chain is built from TRBV27 and TRBJ1-1, with a tentative D call TRBD1 (5 bases). The V end lost 8 bases, the J end lost 10 bases, and 17 bases lay between the germline ends. The length of the CDR3 is 12 residues. From germline, CDR1 is MNHEY and CDR2 SMNVEV (reference sequence). CDR3 residues: CASGALYTSAFF. In DNA, the CDR3 is TGTGCCAGCGGGGCCCTCTACACGTCAGCTTTCTTT.

This clonotype was observed at least ten times. V usage is TRBV11-2 and J usage is TRBJ2-5, with D maybe TRBD2 (6 bases). Between the trimmed V and J ends, which lost 3 bases and 6 bases, there was a span of 8 bases. The CDR3 loop spans 12 amino acids. Germline assignment: CDR1 SGHAT and CDR2 FQNNGV. For the CDR3, the DNA is TGTGCCAGCAGCTTGGAGGGGAAGACCCAGTACTTC. Its protein product is CASSLEGKTQYF.

In this sample, this clonotype turned up many times. The V call is TRBV7-2, the J call TRBJ1-1; D not resolved. This CDR3 has 15 amino acids. Germline V gene data show CDR1 as SGHTA and CDR2 as FQGNSA. V was cut by 4 bases and J by 0 bases, with 12 bases left in between. This CDR3 reads CASSYLESMNTEAFF. The CDR3, as DNA: TGTGCCAGCAGCTATTTGGAATCAATGAACACTGAAGCTTTCTTT.

In this sample, this clonotype turned up many times. The chain uses TRBV18 and TRBJ1-6; D gene uncertain. This CDR3 region has 15 residues. Trimming took off 3 bases at V and 9 bases at J, with 15 bases between the two ends. CDR1 KGHSH and CDR2 LQKENI come from the germline V gene. The CDR3 bases are TGTGCCAGCTCACCCCAACCTCGAAACCTTTCACCCCTCCACTTT. Protein product: CASSPQPRNLSPLHF.

There are many counts of this clonotype. The chain is built from TRBV7-9 and TRBJ1-1; D may be TRBD1 (5 bases). Trimming took 5 bases from V and 1 from J, leaving 11 bases between them. The CDR3 totals 14 residues. The germline gives CDR1 SEHNR, CDR2 FQNEAQ (reference sequence). The CDR3 DNA is TGTGCCAGCAGCAACGGGGCCCAGAACACTGAAGCTTTCTTT. Its translation is CASSNGAQNTEAFF.

Only a few counts were recorded for this clonotype. The V and J genes are TRBV5-1 and TRBJ2-1; maybe TRBD2 (7 bases). The germline gives CDR1 SGHRS, CDR2 YFSETQ. The CDR3 extends over 11 amino acids. Trimming removed 0 bases at V and 16 bases at J, with 11 bases between. CDR3 nucleotide sequence: TGCGCCAGCAGCTTGGAGGGGGGGCAATTCTTC. Translated, it gives CASSLEGGQFF.

The CDR3 nucleotides are TGCAGCGTTATCGGACAGGGTGGCACTGAAGCTTTCTTT. Residues: CSVIGQGGTEAFF. V and J are TRBV29-1 and TRBJ1-1; 8 bases are a match to TRBD1. V shed 5 bases and J 4 bases; nucleotides not matched to a gene: 6. This CDR3 has 13 amino acids. Germline V gene lookup returns CDR1 SQVTM and CDR2 ANQGSEA. Based on the CDR3 plus reference TRBV29-1 and TRBJ1-1, the full variable domain is SAVISQKPSRDICQRGTSLTIQCQVDSQVTMMFWYRQQPGQSLTLIATANQGSEATYESGFVIDKFPISRPNLTFSTLTVSNMSPEDSSIYLCSVIGQGGTEAFFGQGTRLTVV.

This clonotype came up a few times. The rearrangement links TRBV3-1 to TRBJ1-2; unclear D gene. Germline V CDR1 and CDR2: LGHDT, YNNKEL (reference sequence). Deletions cut 1 base from V and 7 bases from J, with 10 bases between. The CDR3 is made up of 13 amino acids. For the CDR3, the DNA is TGTGCCAGCAGCCAAGGGGCCCAGACTGGCTACACCTTC. Translation gives CASSQGAQTGYTF.

At least ten counts were recorded for this clonotype. For the CDR3, the DNA is TGCAGTGCGGGGACAGGGGGTACCTACGAGCAGTACTTC. This encodes CSAGTGGTYEQYF. V gene TRBV20-1 combines with J gene TRBJ2-7; 11 bases line up with TRBD1. The junction had 3 bases not matched to a gene; V was cut back by 6 bases and J by 2 bases. Per the germline V gene, CDR1 is DFQATT and CDR2 is SNEGSKA (reference sequence). The CDR3 runs to 13 residues.

This clonotype showed up just a few times. This sequence joins TRBV3-1 and TRBJ1-1; the match to TRBD1 covers 12 bases. With 4 bases clipped from V and 7 bases from J, the junction kept 10 bases outside the gene matches. Looked up from germline, CDR1 is LGHDT and CDR2 is YNNKEL (reference sequence). The CDR3 contains 16 residues. The DNA of the CDR3 is TGTGCCAGCAGCCCCTCTCCCGGGACAGGGGGCGGTGAAGCTTTCTTT. Amino acids: CASSPSPGTGGGEAFF.

This clonotype was detected ten times or more. The chain recombines TRBV13 with TRBJ1-1; TRBD1 might be the D (5 bases). With 4 bases removed from V and 6 bases from J, the gap between germline ends came to 15 bases. Germline CDR1 is PRHDT and CDR2 is FYEKMQ (reference sequence). The CDR3 runs to 14 residues. The CDR3 bases are TGTGCCAGCAGCTCAGGCAGGGCCCTCGCTGAAGCTTTCTTT. It yields the protein CASSSGRALAEAFF.

There are a few counts of this clonotype. The chain employs TRBV24-1 and TRBJ1-2; D is perhaps TRBD1 (6 bases). The germline CDR1 and CDR2 sequences are KGHDR and SFDVKD. Trimming cost V 2 bases and J 8 bases, with 17 bases left between them. CDR3 size: 15 residues. Here the CDR3 DNA reads TGTGCCACCAGTGATTCCTCCACAGGGAGAGGGGGCTACACCTTC. Protein sequence: CATSDSSTGRGGYTF.

This clonotype was seen ten or more times. The V gene is TRBV7-9, the J gene TRBJ2-7, with D maybe TRBD2 (5 bases). Trimming cost V 2 bases and J 6 bases, with 17 bases left between them. The CDR3 is 15 residues long. Germline values: CDR1 SEHNR, CDR2 FQNEAQ (reference sequence). This CDR3 reads CASSLQAAALAEQYF. The CDR3 nucleotides read TGTGCCAGCAGCTTACAAGCAGCGGCCCTCGCCGAGCAGTACTTC.

As to this clonotype: Being one base from a much bigger clone, this may be a read error. The gene calls are TRBV12-3 or TRBV12-4 and TRBJ2-3, with 7 positions matching TRBD1. After removal of 8 bases from V and 6 bases from J, the junction contained 11 bases not matched to a gene. The CDR3 length is 14 residues. The chain's CDR3 is CASAETGQWDTQYF. CDR3 DNA: TGTGCCAGCGCAGAGACAGGGCAATGGGATACGCAGTATTTT.

This clonotype was seen more than once but under ten times. This clone may be a read error of a much larger clone one base away. The chain couples TRBV5-6 to TRBJ2-2; 8 positions agree with TRBD2. Germline V lookup: CDR1 SGHDT, CDR2 YYEEEE. The CDR3 runs 13 residues. The CDR3 sequence is CASSETAAGEPFF. The CDR3 DNA sequence: TGTGCCAGCAGCGAAACGGCAGCGGGGGAGCCGTTTTTT.